The rows below give T cell receptor beta chains drawn from one sample of a study of cytomegalovirus exposure and HLA in healthy donors. Data came from immunoSEQ multiplex PCR; TCRdb stores just in-frame clones and leaves some out. The top ten clones hold 6.5% to 8.5% of a sample with 90,000 to 120,000 clones, 60% to 75% of them seen once. Sequencing used PBMCs. The receptors stem from a man aged 30 to 39 in good health and CMV-seronegative. Both conserved end residues are part of each CDR3. The D gene is left open where the match is weak. For some rows the clone size is stated as once, few or many, or as a class when expanded; others skip it.

- | TRBD1 | TRBJ2-3 | TRBV4-1 | CASSQDGTGQWDVDTQYF | TGCGCCAGCAGCCAAGATGGTACGGGACAGTGGGATGTAGATACGCAGTATTTT
- | - | TRBJ2-7 | TRBV7-2 | CASSLAISYEQYF | TGTGCCAGCAGCTTAGCGATCAGTTACGAGCAGTACTTC
- | - | TRBJ2-5 | TRBV19 | CASSSSRAETQYF | TGTGCCAGTAGTAGTTCGCGAGCGGAGACCCAGTACTTC
- | TRBD1 | TRBJ1-1 | TRBV28 | CASNLNGDRKKWNEAFF | TGTGCCAGCAATCTAAATGGGGACAGGAAAAAGTGGAATGAAGCTTTCTTT
- | - | TRBJ2-7 | TRBV4-2 | CASSQDGVAGEQYF | TGTGCCAGCAGCCAAGATGGAGTAGCCGGCGAGCAGTACTTC
- | - | TRBJ1-2 | TRBV6-1 | CASNPSSIGKYGYTF | TGTGCCAGCAACCCGTCGAGCATCGGGAAGTATGGCTACACCTTC
few | TRBD1 | TRBJ2-1 | TRBV27 | CASKYGTDSYNEQFF | TGTGCCAGCAAATATGGGACAGACTCCTACAATGAGCAGTTCTTC
- | - | TRBJ2-7 | TRBV5-6 | CASSHSGISAREQYF | TGTGCCAGCAGCCATTCCGGGATTTCGGCACGCGAGCAGTACTTC
- | TRBD2 | TRBJ2-5 | TRBV29-1 | CSVETSGGLETQYF | TGCAGCGTCGAGACTAGCGGGGGATTAGAGACCCAGTACTTC
- | TRBD2 | TRBJ2-1 | TRBV28 | CASSPLGLAGETEQFF | TGTGCCAGCAGTCCACTTGGACTAGCGGGAGAAACTGAGCAGTTCTTC
- | TRBD1 | TRBJ2-7 | TRBV5-1 | CASSDLDRGLYEQYF | TGCGCCAGCAGCGACTTGGACAGGGGGCTTTACGAGCAGTACTTC
- | - | TRBJ1-3 | TRBV4-2 | CASSQEVGISGNTIYF | TGTGCCAGCAGCCAAGAAGTTGGCATCTCTGGAAACACCATATATTTT
- | - | TRBJ1-1 | TRBV5-5 | CASSLVQSNTEAFF | TGTGCCAGCAGCTTGGTTCAATCGAACACTGAAGCTTTCTTT
few | TRBD1 | TRBJ2-7 | TRBV4-1 | CASSAGTDHSYEQYF | TGCGCCAGCAGCGCCGGGACAGACCACTCCTACGAGCAGTACTTC
- | TRBD2 | TRBJ2-1 | TRBV30 | CAWSVWREGRQDNEQFF | TGTGCCTGGAGTGTATGGCGGGAGGGCCGTCAGGACAATGAGCAGTTCTTC
once | TRBD1 | TRBJ2-7 | TRBV27 | CASPPVTGGSVFIYEQYF | TGTGCCAGCCCTCCGGTGACAGGGGGATCGGTTTTTATCTACGAGCAGTACTTC
- | TRBD1 | TRBJ2-1 | TRBV5-6 | CASSLRQGGQFF | TGTGCCAGCAGCTTACGACAGGGCGGGCAGTTCTTC
- | TRBD2 | TRBJ2-1 | TRBV19 | CASSMRAGGPMGTSEQFF | TGTGCCAGTAGTATGCGGGCGGGAGGGCCCATGGGAACGTCTGAGCAGTTCTTC
- | TRBD1 | TRBJ2-7 | TRBV7-2 | CASSSGTGGPVYEQYF | TGTGCCAGCAGCTCGGGGACAGGGGGGCCCGTCTACGAGCAGTACTTC
few | - | TRBJ1-5 | TRBV4-1 | CASSLDLGDQPQHF | TGCGCCAGCAGCCTCGACCTCGGGGATCAGCCCCAGCATTTT
few | TRBD1 | TRBJ2-2 | TRBV7-9 | CASSHSWDSGTGELFF | TGTGCCAGCAGCCATAGCTGGGACAGTGGCACCGGGGAGCTGTTTTTT
- | TRBD2 | TRBJ2-5 | TRBV7-6 | CASSLDLAGKETQYF | TGTGCCAGCAGCTTAGACCTAGCGGGGAAAGAGACCCAGTACTTC
- | - | TRBJ1-1 | TRBV14 | CASSQLMAGTEAFF | TGTGCCAGCAGCCAACTTATGGCAGGTACAGAAGCTTTCTTT
- | - | TRBJ1-4 | TRBV29-1 | CSVLDRATNEKLFF | TGCAGCGTTCTAGACAGAGCAACTAATGAAAAACTGTTTTTT
- | - | TRBJ2-1 | TRBV5-1 | CASSLSGDLNEQFF | TGCGCCAGCAGCTTGTCGGGAGACCTCAATGAGCAGTTCTTC
- | TRBD2 | TRBJ2-1 | TRBV11-3 | CASSLTSGGADEQFF | TGTGCCAGCAGCTTGACTAGCGGGGGGGCGGATGAGCAGTTCTTC
- | - | TRBJ1-4 | TRBV2 | CASTFNPRGEKLFF | TGTGCCAGCACCTTCAACCCAAGGGGTGAAAAACTGTTTTTT
few | - | TRBJ2-7 | TRBV25-1 | CASSSRGGTATYEQYF | TGTGCCAGCAGTTCCCGCGGGGGGACAGCGACCTACGAGCAGTACTTC
medium-sized | - | TRBJ1-1 | TRBV5-5 | CASSLDSHEAFF | TGTGCCAGCAGCTTGGACAGCCATGAAGCTTTCTTT
- | TRBD1 | TRBJ1-6 | TRBV28 | CASSWTGGGSPLHF | TGTGCCAGCAGTTGGACAGGAGGCGGTTCACCCCTCCACTTT
- | - | TRBJ1-3 | TRBV28 | CASSSPRGSAGNTIYF | TGTGCCAGCAGTTCTCCCAGGGGCTCGGCTGGAAACACCATATATTTT
- | - | TRBJ2-5 | TRBV7-3 | CASSPTGDQETQYF | TGTGCCAGCAGCCCTACGGGGGATCAAGAGACCCAGTACTTC
few | TRBD1 | TRBJ2-3 | TRBV6-5 | CASSYGDRVTDTQYF | TGTGCCAGCAGTTACGGGGACAGGGTGACAGATACGCAGTATTTT
once | - | TRBJ2-5 | TRBV5-4 | CASRRDSNQETQYF | TGTGCCAGCAGAAGAGACAGCAACCAAGAGACCCAGTACTTC
- | - | TRBJ2-5 | TRBV30 | CAWSYRAETQYF | TGTGCCTGGAGTTACAGGGCGGAGACCCAGTACTTC
- | TRBD1 | TRBJ1-4 | TRBV7-8 | CASSQSEGQGAANEKLFF | TGTGCCAGCAGCCAATCGGAGGGACAGGGGGCGGCTAATGAAAAACTGTTTTTT
- | TRBD2 | TRBJ2-7 | TRBV2 | CASSEYPTSEYEQYF | TGTGCCAGCAGTGAATACCCGACTAGCGAGTACGAGCAGTACTTC
- | - | TRBJ2-2 | TRBV5-4 | CASSLGVGFTGELFF | TGTGCCAGCAGCCTCGGGGTGGGATTCACCGGGGAGCTGTTTTTT
- | - | TRBJ2-7 | TRBV18 | CASSRANSPDEQYF | TGTGCCAGCTCACGTGCGAATAGTCCGGACGAGCAGTACTTC
- | TRBD1 | TRBJ2-7 | TRBV9 | CASSVEGQGAKYEQYF | TGTGCCAGCAGCGTAGAAGGTCAGGGGGCAAAGTACGAGCAGTACTTC
- | - | TRBJ1-2 | TRBV2 | CASTINVRAGYTF | TGTGCCAGCACCATAAACGTCAGGGCTGGCTACACCTTC
- | TRBD2 | TRBJ2-7 | TRBV19 | CASSLLAGGEYEQYF | TGTGCCAGTAGCCTCTTGGCGGGGGGGGAATACGAGCAGTACTTC
medium-sized | - | TRBJ2-2 | TRBV29-1 | CSVEGQTNTGELFF | TGCAGCGTTGAAGGGCAGACGAACACCGGGGAGCTGTTTTTT
once | - | TRBJ2-6 | TRBV11-2 | CASSLDLVAGANVLTF | TGTGCCAGCAGCTTAGATTTGGTAGCTGGGGCCAACGTCCTGACTTTC
- | - | TRBJ2-3 | TRBV29-1 | CSAGTSGQYF | TGCAGCGCCGGGACTTCCGGGCAGTATTTT
- | - | TRBJ1-2 | TRBV7-2 | CASSLNSQSYGYTF | TGTGCCAGCAGCTTAAATTCACAGTCCTATGGCTACACCTTC
- | - | TRBJ1-2 | TRBV19 | CASSRSDGFYGYTF | TGTGCCAGTAGTCGATCTGACGGGTTTTATGGCTACACCTTC
- | TRBD1 | TRBJ2-7 | TRBV15 | CATSRARDRSYEQYF | TGTGCCACCAGCAGAGCTAGGGACAGAAGCTACGAGCAGTACTTC
- | - | TRBJ1-2 | TRBV30 | CAWATDSGGYTF | TGTGCCTGGGCTACTGATTCGGGTGGCTACACCTTC
once | TRBD2 | TRBJ2-4 | TRBV4-2 | CASSQVPGGKNIQYF | TGTGCCAGCAGCCAAGTCCCGGGGGGGAAAAACATTCAGTACTTC